This T cell receptor (beta chain) stems from a study of beta chain features in type 1 diabetes. Study background: Examination covered around 98,000,000 sorted cells spanning all samples.

The sample holds a few counts of this clone. The antigen is unknown. General study results and limits: TCRB repertoires of naive, central memory and Treg cells appeared more similar among patients than among healthy donors. PCR may have favored shorter templates equally in patients and controls. Type 1 diabetes patients showed a moderate but significant shortening of TCRB CDR3s in all four CD4+ subsets.

Every isolated RNA sample was fully reverse transcribed, so sequencing captured expressed TCRB transcripts. The table came from immunoSEQ multiplex PCR; TCRdb's copy has only in-frame clones and leaves some out. The sample includes 300,000 to 450,000 clones, about 12% of them seen just once. The authors took one heparinised blood draw, averaging approximately 110 mL, from each donor. CDR1 is SGHRS and CDR2 is YFSETQ in the germline V gene. There are 15 residues in the CDR3. Trimming pared 2 bases from V and 1 base from J, leaving 12 bases between. The clonotype originates from a young woman with type 1 diabetes. Material for sequencing was naive CD4+ T cells from blood. The chain combines TRBV5-1 with TRBJ2-5, with a tentative D call TRBD1 (6 bases). CDR3 sequence reads: CASSLGQSLQETQYF. The CDR3 coding sequence is TGCGCCAGCAGCTTAGGACAGTCACTCCAAGAGACCCAGTACTTC.